This T cell receptor beta chain was captured by sequencing in a study of blood T cell repertoires in COVID-19. As for the study in general: Collection of acute and convalescent COVID-19 samples took place in the United States, Italy and Spain. Sources were T cells, B-cell-depleted T cells, or PBMCs; the material itself was cDNA or gDNA.

In the original analysis: Estimation of nucleated cell counts was performed using reference gene primer amplification. Profiling relied on immunoSEQ multiplex PCR, and the TCRdb table lists in-frame clones only, not all of them. V, J and clone size are those of that table, while D and trimming were read from the DNA. The table shows fewer than 200,000 clones, with 88% occurring only once. V was clipped by 4 bases and J by 5 bases, with 10 bases between them. Per the germline V gene, CDR1 is SGHRS and CDR2 is YFSETQ. CDR3 size: 13 residues. The sample consisted of peripheral blood. V gene TRBV5-1 combines with J gene TRBJ1-3, with D uncertain. This sequence originates from a man aged 55 to 70 with acute or convalescent COVID-19. The CDR3 DNA reads as TGCGCCAGCAGCCGGGGTCCACGAAACACCATATATTTT. Its protein is CASSRGPRNTIYF.